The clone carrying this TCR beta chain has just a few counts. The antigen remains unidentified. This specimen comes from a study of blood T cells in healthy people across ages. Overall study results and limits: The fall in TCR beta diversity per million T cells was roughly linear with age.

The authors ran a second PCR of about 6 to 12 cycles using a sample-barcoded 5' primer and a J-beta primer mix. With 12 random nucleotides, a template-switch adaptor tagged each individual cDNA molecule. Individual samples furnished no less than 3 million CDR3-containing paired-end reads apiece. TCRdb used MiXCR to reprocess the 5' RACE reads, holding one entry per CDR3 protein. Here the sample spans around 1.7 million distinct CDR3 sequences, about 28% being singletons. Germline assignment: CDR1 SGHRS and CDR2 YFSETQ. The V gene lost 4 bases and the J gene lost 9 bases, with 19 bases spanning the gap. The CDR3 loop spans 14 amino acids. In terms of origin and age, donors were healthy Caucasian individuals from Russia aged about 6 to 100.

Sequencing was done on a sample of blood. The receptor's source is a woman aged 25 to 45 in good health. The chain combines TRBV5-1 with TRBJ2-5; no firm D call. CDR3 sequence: CASSLGSTRKAQYF. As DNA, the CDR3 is TGCGCCAGCAGCCTCGGGTCGACCAGAAAGGCCCAGTACTTC.